A single sample is the source of the 3 T cell receptor beta chains below, sequenced in a study of cytomegalovirus exposure and HLA in healthy donors. This PCR relied on a set of 60 Vbeta primers and 13 Jbeta primers. TCRdb's copy holds only in-frame clones and misses some; the assay was immunoSEQ multiplex PCR. The sample has about 140,000 clones; around 75% are singletons. The sequencing sample was made of PBMCs. The receptors were sampled from a man aged 40-49 years in good health and CMV-seronegative.

The chain couples TRBV4-1 to TRBJ2-5; 7 nucleotides line up with TRBD1. Germline V lookup: CDR1 MGHRA, CDR2 YSYEKL. There are 15 residues in the CDR3. The ends lost 2 bases at V and 3 bases at J; junction bases unmatched: 6. The CDR3 here is CASSQQAQGEETQYF. The CDR3 region has the DNA TGCGCCAGCAGCCAACAAGCGCAGGGGGAAGAGACCCAGTACTTC.

The rearrangement joins TRBV6-1 to TRBJ2-6, with no clear D. Per germline, CDR1 MNHNS and CDR2 SASEGT. The CDR3 loop spans 17 amino acids. The germline V and J ends were trimmed by 4 bases and 0 bases, with 13 bases remaining between them. The CDR3 loop is CASSASSSRSGANVLTF. CDR3 sequence (DNA): TGTGCCAGCAGTGCCTCGTCTTCCCGCTCTGGGGCCAACGTCCTGACTTTC.

This clone has just one count. This chain uses TRBV7-9 with TRBJ1-5; possibly TRBD1 for D (6 bases). Germline V gives CDR1 SEHNR, CDR2 FQNEAQ (reference sequence). CDR3 length: 14 amino acids. V was trimmed by 5 bases and J by 2 bases, leaving 10 bases between them. The chain's CDR3 is CASSTGLGNQPQHF. In DNA form, the CDR3 reads TGTGCCAGCAGCACAGGGCTTGGCAATCAGCCCCAGCATTTT.